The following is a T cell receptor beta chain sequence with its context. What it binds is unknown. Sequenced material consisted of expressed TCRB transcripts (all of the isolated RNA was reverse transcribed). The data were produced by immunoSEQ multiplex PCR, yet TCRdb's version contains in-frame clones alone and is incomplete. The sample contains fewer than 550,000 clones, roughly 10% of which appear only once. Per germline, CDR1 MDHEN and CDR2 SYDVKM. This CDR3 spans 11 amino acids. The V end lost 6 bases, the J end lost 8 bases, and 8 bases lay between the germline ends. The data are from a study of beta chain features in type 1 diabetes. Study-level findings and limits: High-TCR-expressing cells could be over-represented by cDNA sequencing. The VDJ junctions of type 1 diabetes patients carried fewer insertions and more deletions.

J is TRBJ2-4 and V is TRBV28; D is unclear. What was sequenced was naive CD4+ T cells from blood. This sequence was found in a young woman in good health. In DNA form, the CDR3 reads TGTGCCAGCAGGATATTTGACATTCAGTACTTC. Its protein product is CASRIFDIQYF.